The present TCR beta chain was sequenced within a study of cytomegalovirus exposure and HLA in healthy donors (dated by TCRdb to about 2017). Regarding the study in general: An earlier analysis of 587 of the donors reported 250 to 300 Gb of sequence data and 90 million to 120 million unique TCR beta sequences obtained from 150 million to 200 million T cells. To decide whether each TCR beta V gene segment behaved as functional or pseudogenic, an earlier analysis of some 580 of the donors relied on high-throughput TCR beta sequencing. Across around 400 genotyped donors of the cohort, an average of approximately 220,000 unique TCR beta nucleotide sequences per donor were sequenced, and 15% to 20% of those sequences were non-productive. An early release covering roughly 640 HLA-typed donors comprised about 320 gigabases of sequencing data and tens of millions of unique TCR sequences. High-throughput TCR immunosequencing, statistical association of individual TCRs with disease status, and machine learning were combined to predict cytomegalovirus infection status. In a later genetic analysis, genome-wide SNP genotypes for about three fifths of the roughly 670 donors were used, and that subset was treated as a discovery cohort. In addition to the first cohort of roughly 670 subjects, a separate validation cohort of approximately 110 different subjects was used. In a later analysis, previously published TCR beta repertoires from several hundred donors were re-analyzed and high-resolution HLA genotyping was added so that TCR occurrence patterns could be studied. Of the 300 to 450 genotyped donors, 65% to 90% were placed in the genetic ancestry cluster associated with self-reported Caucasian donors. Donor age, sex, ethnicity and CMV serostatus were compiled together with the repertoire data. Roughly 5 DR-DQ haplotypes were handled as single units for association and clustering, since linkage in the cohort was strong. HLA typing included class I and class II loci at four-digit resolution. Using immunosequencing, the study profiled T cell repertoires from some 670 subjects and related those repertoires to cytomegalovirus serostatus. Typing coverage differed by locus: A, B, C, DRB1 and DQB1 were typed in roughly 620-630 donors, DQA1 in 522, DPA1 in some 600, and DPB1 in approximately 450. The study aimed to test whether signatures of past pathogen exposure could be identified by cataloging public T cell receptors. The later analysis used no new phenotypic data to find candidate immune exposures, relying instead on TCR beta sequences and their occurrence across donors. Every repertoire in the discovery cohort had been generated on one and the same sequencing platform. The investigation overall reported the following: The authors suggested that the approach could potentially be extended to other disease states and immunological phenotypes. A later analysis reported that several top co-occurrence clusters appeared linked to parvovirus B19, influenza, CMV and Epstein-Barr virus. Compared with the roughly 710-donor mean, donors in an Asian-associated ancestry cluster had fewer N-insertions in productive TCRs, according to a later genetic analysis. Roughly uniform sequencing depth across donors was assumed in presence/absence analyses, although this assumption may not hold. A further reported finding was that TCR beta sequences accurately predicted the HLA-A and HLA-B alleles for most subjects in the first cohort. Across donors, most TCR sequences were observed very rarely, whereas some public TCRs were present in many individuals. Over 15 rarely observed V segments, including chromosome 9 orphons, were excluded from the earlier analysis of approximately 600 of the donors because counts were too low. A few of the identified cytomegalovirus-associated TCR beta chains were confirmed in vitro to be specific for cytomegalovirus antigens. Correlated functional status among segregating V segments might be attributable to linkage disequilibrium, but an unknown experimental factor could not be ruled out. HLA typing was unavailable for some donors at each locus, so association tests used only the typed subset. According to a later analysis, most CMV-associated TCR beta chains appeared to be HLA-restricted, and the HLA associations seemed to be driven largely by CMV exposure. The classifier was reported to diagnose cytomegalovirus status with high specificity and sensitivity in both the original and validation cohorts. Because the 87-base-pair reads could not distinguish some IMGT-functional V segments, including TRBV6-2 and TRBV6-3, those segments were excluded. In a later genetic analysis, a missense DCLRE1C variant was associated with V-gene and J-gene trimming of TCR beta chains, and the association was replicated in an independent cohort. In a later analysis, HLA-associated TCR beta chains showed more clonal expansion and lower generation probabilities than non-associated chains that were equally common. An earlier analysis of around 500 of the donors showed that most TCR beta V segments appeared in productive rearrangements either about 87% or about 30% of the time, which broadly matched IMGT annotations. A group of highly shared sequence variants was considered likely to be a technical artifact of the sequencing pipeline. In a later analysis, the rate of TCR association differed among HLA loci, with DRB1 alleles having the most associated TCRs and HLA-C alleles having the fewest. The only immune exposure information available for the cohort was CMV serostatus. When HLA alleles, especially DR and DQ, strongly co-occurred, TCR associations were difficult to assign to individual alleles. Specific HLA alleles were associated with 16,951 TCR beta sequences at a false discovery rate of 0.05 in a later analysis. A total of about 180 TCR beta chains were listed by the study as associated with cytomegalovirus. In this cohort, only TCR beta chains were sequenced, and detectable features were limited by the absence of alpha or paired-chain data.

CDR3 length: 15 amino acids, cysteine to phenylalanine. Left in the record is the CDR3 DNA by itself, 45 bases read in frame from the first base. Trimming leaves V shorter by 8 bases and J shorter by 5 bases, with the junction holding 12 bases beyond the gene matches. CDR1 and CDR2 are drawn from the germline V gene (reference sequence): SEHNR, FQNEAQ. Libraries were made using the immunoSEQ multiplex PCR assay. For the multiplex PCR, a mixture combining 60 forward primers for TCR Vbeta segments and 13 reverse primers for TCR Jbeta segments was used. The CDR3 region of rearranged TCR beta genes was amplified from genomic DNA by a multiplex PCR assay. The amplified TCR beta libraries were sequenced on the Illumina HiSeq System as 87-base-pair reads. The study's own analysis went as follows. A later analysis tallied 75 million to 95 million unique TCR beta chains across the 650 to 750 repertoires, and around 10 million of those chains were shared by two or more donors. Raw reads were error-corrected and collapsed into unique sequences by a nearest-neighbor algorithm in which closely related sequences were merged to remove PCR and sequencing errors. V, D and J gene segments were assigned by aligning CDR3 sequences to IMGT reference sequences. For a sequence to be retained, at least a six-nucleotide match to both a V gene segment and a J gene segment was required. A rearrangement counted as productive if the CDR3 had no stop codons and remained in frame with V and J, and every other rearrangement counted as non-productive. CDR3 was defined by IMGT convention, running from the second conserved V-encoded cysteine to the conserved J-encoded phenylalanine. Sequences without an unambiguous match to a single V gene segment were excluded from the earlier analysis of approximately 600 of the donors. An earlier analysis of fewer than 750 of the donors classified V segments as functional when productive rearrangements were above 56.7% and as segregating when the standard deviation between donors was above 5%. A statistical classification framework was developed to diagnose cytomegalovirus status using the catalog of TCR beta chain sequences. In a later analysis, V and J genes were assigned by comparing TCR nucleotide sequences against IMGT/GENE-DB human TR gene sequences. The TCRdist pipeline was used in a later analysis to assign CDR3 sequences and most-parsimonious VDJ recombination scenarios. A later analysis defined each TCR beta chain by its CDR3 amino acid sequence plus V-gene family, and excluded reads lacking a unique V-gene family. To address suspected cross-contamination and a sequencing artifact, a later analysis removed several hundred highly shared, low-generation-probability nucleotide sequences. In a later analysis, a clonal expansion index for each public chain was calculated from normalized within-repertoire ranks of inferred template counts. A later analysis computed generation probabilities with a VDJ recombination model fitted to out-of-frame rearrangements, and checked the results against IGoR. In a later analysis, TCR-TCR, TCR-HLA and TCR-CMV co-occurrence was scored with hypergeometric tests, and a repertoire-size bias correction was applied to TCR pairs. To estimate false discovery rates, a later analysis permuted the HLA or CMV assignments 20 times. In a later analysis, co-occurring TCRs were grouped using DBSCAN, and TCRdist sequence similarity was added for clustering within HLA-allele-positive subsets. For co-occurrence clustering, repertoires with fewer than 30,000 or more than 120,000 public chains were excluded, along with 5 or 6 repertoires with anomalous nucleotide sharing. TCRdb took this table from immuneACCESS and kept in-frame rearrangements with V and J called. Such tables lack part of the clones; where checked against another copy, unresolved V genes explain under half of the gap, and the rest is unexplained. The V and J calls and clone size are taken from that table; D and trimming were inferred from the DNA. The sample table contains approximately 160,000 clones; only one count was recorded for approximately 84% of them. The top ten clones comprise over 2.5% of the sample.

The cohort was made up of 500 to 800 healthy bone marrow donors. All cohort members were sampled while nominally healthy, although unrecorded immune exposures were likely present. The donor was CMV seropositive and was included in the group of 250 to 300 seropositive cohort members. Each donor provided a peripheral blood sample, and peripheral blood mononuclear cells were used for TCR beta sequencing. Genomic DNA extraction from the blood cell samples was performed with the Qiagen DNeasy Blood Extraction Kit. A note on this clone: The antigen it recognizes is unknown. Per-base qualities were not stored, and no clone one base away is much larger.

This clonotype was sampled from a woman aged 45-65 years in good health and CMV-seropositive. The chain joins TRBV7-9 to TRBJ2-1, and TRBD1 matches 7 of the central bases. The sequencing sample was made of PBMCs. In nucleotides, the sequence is TGTGCCAGCGGTTCCACCGGGACAGTCAACAATGAGCAGTTCTTC. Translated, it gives CASGSTGTVNNEQFF.